This section outlines one T cell receptor (beta chain) sequence together with its context. Its antigen remains unknown. One end of the junction does not line up with germline, which may come from a read error. With a J-beta primer mix and a sample-barcoded 5' primer, a second PCR ran roughly 6 to 12 cycles. Via MiXCR, TCRdb re-called the 5' RACE reads, giving one row per CDR3 protein. The table has 800,000 to 1,000,000 distinct CDR3 sequences, under 50% seen once. This specimen belongs to a study of blood T cells in healthy people across ages. Study-wide points: In long-lived donors, naive CD4+ cell counts and diversity exceeded those of aged donors.

Isolated PBMCs totaled at least 7 million in each sample. CDR1 and CDR2 from the germline V gene are MGHRA and YSYEKL. This CDR3 has 13 residues. The gene calls are TRBV4-1 and TRBJ2-4, with 7 bases aligning to TRBD2. The end of the DNA fits TRBJ2-7 better, so the J call may be wrong. This TCR derives from a man aged 25-40 years in good health. The sample was blood. The CDR3, as DNA: TGCGCCAGCAACCAAGTAGGGAGGGACGAGCAGTACTTC. Translation: CASNQVGRDEQYF.